A selection of T cell receptor beta chains follows, all from one sample in a study of early stage breast cancer tumors. Only in-frame clones appear in the TCRdb table, and some are missing; sequencing was by immunoSEQ multiplex PCR. The table records about 20,000 clones, 76% of them present only once. Material for sequencing was blood. Source of these receptors: a person aged 55 to 75 with breast cancer. Each CDR3 is given with its conserved first and last residue. The D gene is left open where the match is weak. For some rows the clone size is stated as once, few or many, or as a class when expanded; others skip it.

abundance: NA
d_gene: NA
v_gene: TRBV2
j_gene: TRBJ2-1
CDR3aa: CASSRISALDSYNEQFF
CDR3nt: TGTGCCAGCAGTCGTATTAGCGCCCTCGACTCCTACAATGAGCAGTTCTTC

abundance: NA
d_gene: TRBD2
v_gene: TRBV6-1
j_gene: TRBJ2-5
CDR3aa: CASTLAGGPETQYF
CDR3nt: TGTGCCAGCACCTTAGCGGGAGGTCCAGAGACCCAGTACTTC

abundance: once
d_gene: NA
v_gene: TRBV20-1
j_gene: TRBJ1-1
CDR3aa: CSARKVSGPFF
CDR3nt: TGCAGTGCTAGAAAGGTTTCTGGGCCCTTCTTT

abundance: NA
d_gene: NA
v_gene: TRBV7-3
j_gene: TRBJ2-2
CDR3aa: CASSSQGDTGELFF
CDR3nt: TGTGCCAGCAGCTCCCAAGGGGACACCGGGGAGCTGTTTTTT

abundance: NA
d_gene: TRBD2
v_gene: TRBV11-3
j_gene: TRBJ2-1
CDR3aa: CASSLDYREGGEQFF
CDR3nt: TGTGCCAGCAGCTTAGATTATCGGGAGGGGGGTGAGCAGTTCTTC

abundance: NA
d_gene: TRBD2
v_gene: TRBV2
j_gene: TRBJ2-7
CDR3aa: CASSTASGGPYEQYF
CDR3nt: TGTGCCAGCAGTACCGCTAGCGGGGGGCCCTACGAGCAGTACTTC

abundance: NA
d_gene: TRBD2
v_gene: TRBV7-3
j_gene: TRBJ2-1
CDR3aa: CASSLGGRNEQFF
CDR3nt: TGTGCCAGCAGCTTGGGCGGGAGGAATGAGCAGTTCTTC

abundance: NA
d_gene: TRBD2
v_gene: TRBV5-1
j_gene: TRBJ2-1
CDR3aa: CASSYLAAGGLYNEQFF
CDR3nt: TGCGCCAGCAGTTACTTAGCCGCGGGGGGGCTCTACAATGAGCAGTTCTTC

abundance: NA
d_gene: NA
v_gene: TRBV7-8
j_gene: TRBJ2-3
CDR3aa: CATSLMGSF
CDR3nt: TGTGCCACCTCCCTTATGGGGTCTTTC

abundance: NA
d_gene: TRBD2
v_gene: TRBV2
j_gene: TRBJ2-1
CDR3aa: CASSEDLAGAGKYNEQFF
CDR3nt: TGTGCCAGCAGTGAAGACCTAGCGGGGGCCGGAAAATACAATGAGCAGTTCTTC

abundance: NA
d_gene: TRBD1
v_gene: TRBV28
j_gene: TRBJ2-2
CDR3aa: CASSTSEGQGITGELFF
CDR3nt: TGTGCCAGCAGTACCTCTGAGGGACAGGGAATCACCGGGGAGCTGTTTTTT

abundance: NA
d_gene: TRBD1
v_gene: TRBV7-9
j_gene: TRBJ2-7
CDR3aa: CASSSGQGHEQYF
CDR3nt: TGTGCCAGCAGCTCTGGACAGGGCCACGAGCAGTACTTC

abundance: NA
d_gene: NA
v_gene: TRBV6-5
j_gene: TRBJ2-1
CDR3aa: CASSTDWDNEQFF
CDR3nt: TGTGCCAGCAGCACCGATTGGGACAATGAGCAGTTCTTC

abundance: NA
d_gene: TRBD1
v_gene: TRBV5-1
j_gene: TRBJ2-5
CDR3aa: CASSLMGTEGETQYF
CDR3nt: TGCGCCAGCAGCTTGATGGGGACAGAGGGAGAGACCCAGTACTTC

abundance: NA
d_gene: NA
v_gene: TRBV4-2
j_gene: TRBJ1-1
CDR3aa: CASHRAPGTEAFF
CDR3nt: TGTGCCAGCCACAGGGCTCCTGGCACTGAAGCTTTCTTT

abundance: NA
d_gene: NA
v_gene: TRBV30
j_gene: TRBJ1-4
CDR3aa: CAEGDREKLFF
CDR3nt: TGTGCTGAAGGGGATCGGGAAAAACTGTTTTTT

abundance: large
d_gene: NA
v_gene: TRBV5-5
j_gene: TRBJ2-5
CDR3aa: CASSLTQETQYF
CDR3nt: TGTGCCAGCAGCTTGACACAAGAGACCCAGTACTTC

abundance: NA
d_gene: NA
v_gene: TRBV7-8
j_gene: TRBJ2-5
CDR3aa: CASRSGTQQETQYF
CDR3nt: TGTGCCAGCAGATCCGGGACACAACAAGAGACCCAGTACTTC

abundance: NA
d_gene: NA
v_gene: TRBV9
j_gene: TRBJ2-2
CDR3aa: CASSVQGTGGELFF
CDR3nt: TGTGCCAGCAGCGTACAGGGAACGGGCGGGGAGCTGTTTTTT

abundance: few
d_gene: TRBD1
v_gene: TRBV6-5
j_gene: TRBJ1-6
CDR3aa: CASSSGPGQGNSPLHF
CDR3nt: TGTGCCAGCAGTTCAGGGCCGGGACAGGGAAATTCACCCCTCCACTTT

abundance: NA
d_gene: NA
v_gene: TRBV30
j_gene: TRBJ2-7
CDR3aa: CAWDVGMDEQYF
CDR3nt: TGTGCCTGGGACGTCGGGATGGACGAGCAGTACTTC

abundance: NA
d_gene: TRBD1
v_gene: TRBV7-8
j_gene: TRBJ2-7
CDR3aa: CASSFTGTGPHEQYF
CDR3nt: TGTGCCAGCAGCTTCACCGGGACAGGGCCCCACGAGCAGTACTTC

abundance: NA
d_gene: NA
v_gene: TRBV10-2
j_gene: TRBJ2-3
CDR3aa: CASSKIGTSTDTQYF
CDR3nt: TGCGCCAGCAGTAAGATTGGGACTAGCACAGATACGCAGTATTTT

abundance: NA
d_gene: TRBD1
v_gene: TRBV6-1
j_gene: TRBJ1-3
CDR3aa: CASSEQGDSGNTIYF
CDR3nt: TGTGCCAGCAGCGAACAGGGGGACTCTGGAAACACCATATATTTT

abundance: few
d_gene: NA
v_gene: TRBV29-1
j_gene: TRBJ1-1
CDR3aa: CSVDPGTTEAFF
CDR3nt: TGCAGCGTTGATCCGGGGACGACTGAAGCTTTCTTT

abundance: few
d_gene: TRBD1
v_gene: TRBV6-1
j_gene: TRBJ1-2
CDR3aa: CASSEGGQGRSYTF
CDR3nt: TGTGCCAGCAGTGAAGGAGGACAGGGTAGGAGCTACACCTTC

abundance: NA
d_gene: TRBD1
v_gene: TRBV5-1
j_gene: TRBJ2-7
CDR3aa: CASSLEGQGAYEQYF
CDR3nt: TGCGCCAGCAGCTTGGAAGGACAGGGGGCGTACGAGCAGTACTTC

abundance: NA
d_gene: TRBD1
v_gene: TRBV27
j_gene: TRBJ1-1
CDR3aa: CASSEGALDTEAFF
CDR3nt: TGTGCCAGCAGCGAGGGGGCTCTCGACACTGAAGCTTTCTTT

abundance: NA
d_gene: TRBD2
v_gene: TRBV9
j_gene: TRBJ2-1
CDR3aa: CAIPEPAGVNEQFF
CDR3nt: TGTGCCATCCCCGAACCAGCGGGAGTCAATGAGCAGTTCTTC

abundance: NA
d_gene: NA
v_gene: TRBV2
j_gene: TRBJ2-7
CDR3aa: CASRRTGTQYEQYF
CDR3nt: TGTGCCAGCAGGCGGACCGGGACTCAGTACGAGCAGTACTTC

abundance: NA
d_gene: NA
v_gene: TRBV7-2
j_gene: TRBJ1-1
CDR3aa: CASGWMNTEAFF
CDR3nt: TGTGCCAGCGGCTGGATGAACACTGAAGCTTTCTTT

abundance: NA
d_gene: NA
v_gene: TRBV6-6
j_gene: TRBJ1-5
CDR3aa: CASMWQRSSNQPQHF
CDR3nt: TGTGCCAGCATGTGGCAGCGAAGTAGCAATCAGCCCCAGCATTTT

abundance: NA
d_gene: NA
v_gene: TRBV6-1
j_gene: TRBJ2-3
CDR3aa: CASSELGDTQYF
CDR3nt: TGTGCCAGCAGTGAACTAGGGGATACGCAGTATTTT

abundance: NA
d_gene: TRBD1
v_gene: TRBV5-8
j_gene: TRBJ1-5
CDR3aa: CASWPVDRGDQPQHF
CDR3nt: TGTGCCAGTTGGCCCGTGGACAGGGGCGATCAGCCCCAGCATTTT

abundance: NA
d_gene: TRBD2
v_gene: TRBV6-5
j_gene: TRBJ2-5
CDR3aa: CASSSIAGGEETQYF
CDR3nt: TGTGCCAGCAGTTCAATAGCGGGGGGGGAAGAGACCCAGTACTTC

abundance: NA
d_gene: TRBD1
v_gene: TRBV5-6
j_gene: TRBJ2-3
CDR3aa: CASSSSGRGWPDTQYF
CDR3nt: TGTGCCAGCAGCTCTTCCGGCAGGGGGTGGCCAGATACGCAGTATTTT

abundance: NA
d_gene: NA
v_gene: TRBV30
j_gene: TRBJ1-5
CDR3aa: CAWEGQPNQPQHF
CDR3nt: TGTGCCTGGGAAGGACAGCCTAATCAGCCCCAGCATTTT

abundance: NA
d_gene: NA
v_gene: TRBV5-4
j_gene: TRBJ2-3
CDR3aa: CASSLERTDTQYF
CDR3nt: TGTGCCAGCAGCTTGGAACGCACAGATACGCAGTATTTT

abundance: NA
d_gene: NA
v_gene: TRBV11-2
j_gene: TRBJ1-4
CDR3aa: CASSLTWEEKLFF
CDR3nt: TGTGCCAGCAGCTTAACATGGGAGGAAAAACTGTTTTTT

abundance: NA
d_gene: NA
v_gene: TRBV27
j_gene: TRBJ1-2
CDR3aa: CASSFLLGQGHGYTF
CDR3nt: TGTGCCAGCAGTTTTTTATTGGGGCAGGGACATGGCTACACCTTC

abundance: NA
d_gene: NA
v_gene: TRBV30
j_gene: TRBJ1-1
CDR3aa: CAWRPRVMGGYTEAFF
CDR3nt: TGTGCCTGGAGGCCTCGGGTCATGGGAGGATATACTGAAGCTTTCTTT

abundance: NA
d_gene: NA
v_gene: TRBV4-1
j_gene: TRBJ2-1
CDR3aa: CASSTRQGSSYNEQFF
CDR3nt: TGCGCCAGCAGCACCCGACAAGGGAGCTCCTACAATGAGCAGTTCTTC

abundance: NA
d_gene: TRBD2
v_gene: TRBV27
j_gene: TRBJ2-7
CDR3aa: CASSLGAGGPYEQYF
CDR3nt: TGTGCCAGCAGTTTAGGGGCGGGGGGCCCCTACGAGCAGTACTTC

abundance: once
d_gene: NA
v_gene: TRBV5-1
j_gene: TRBJ2-2
CDR3aa: CASSLDTGELFF
CDR3nt: TGCGCCAGCAGCTTAGACACCGGGGAGCTGTTTTTT

abundance: NA
d_gene: TRBD2
v_gene: TRBV18
j_gene: TRBJ2-7
CDR3aa: CASSPTLGGSYEQYF
CDR3nt: TGTGCCAGCTCACCTACACTCGGGGGGAGCTACGAGCAGTACTTC

abundance: once
d_gene: NA
v_gene: TRBV27
j_gene: TRBJ1-5
CDR3aa: CASSLTGSVQPQHF
CDR3nt: TGTGCCAGCAGTTTAACAGGGAGTGTTCAGCCCCAGCATTTT

abundance: NA
d_gene: TRBD1
v_gene: TRBV19
j_gene: TRBJ1-5
CDR3aa: CASSVDRGNQPQHF
CDR3nt: TGTGCCAGTAGTGTGGACAGGGGAAATCAGCCCCAGCATTTT

abundance: NA
d_gene: NA
v_gene: TRBV7-8
j_gene: TRBJ2-1
CDR3aa: CASSQLRESYNEQFF
CDR3nt: TGTGCCAGCAGCCAGTTACGGGAGTCCTACAATGAGCAGTTCTTC

abundance: NA
d_gene: TRBD1
v_gene: TRBV7-8
j_gene: TRBJ1-4
CDR3aa: CASSLGGVGQGYEKLFF
CDR3nt: TGTGCCAGCAGCTTAGGGGGTGTGGGACAGGGGTATGAAAAACTGTTTTTT

abundance: NA
d_gene: NA
v_gene: TRBV5-1
j_gene: TRBJ2-7
CDR3aa: CASSLVSHGEQYF
CDR3nt: TGCGCCAGCAGCTTGGTTAGCCACGGGGAGCAGTACTTC

abundance: NA
d_gene: NA
v_gene: TRBV6-1
j_gene: TRBJ2-1
CDR3aa: CASSEARGQINEQFF
CDR3nt: TGTGCCAGCAGTGAAGCGCGGGGACAGATCAATGAGCAGTTCTTC

abundance: NA
d_gene: TRBD1
v_gene: TRBV7-8
j_gene: TRBJ2-5
CDR3aa: CASSLDVLGQGLWETQYF
CDR3nt: TGTGCCAGCAGCTTAGATGTATTGGGACAGGGACTCTGGGAGACCCAGTACTTC

abundance: NA
d_gene: NA
v_gene: TRBV5-4
j_gene: TRBJ2-7
CDR3aa: CASSFRQDHSYEQYF
CDR3nt: TGTGCCAGCAGCTTCAGACAGGACCACTCCTACGAGCAGTACTTC

abundance: NA
d_gene: TRBD2
v_gene: TRBV9
j_gene: TRBJ2-3
CDR3aa: CASSVDSAGGGDTQYF
CDR3nt: TGTGCCAGCAGCGTAGATTCTGCGGGGGGTGGAGATACGCAGTATTTT

abundance: few
d_gene: NA
v_gene: TRBV19
j_gene: TRBJ1-3
CDR3aa: CASSANRVRLSGNTIYF
CDR3nt: TGTGCCAGTAGTGCAAACAGAGTACGCCTCTCTGGAAACACCATATATTTT

abundance: NA
d_gene: NA
v_gene: TRBV5-4
j_gene: TRBJ1-4
CDR3aa: CASSLDSYNEKLFF
CDR3nt: TGTGCCAGCAGCTTAGACAGTTATAATGAAAAACTGTTTTTT

abundance: few
d_gene: NA
v_gene: TRBV7-6
j_gene: TRBJ2-1
CDR3aa: CASSLGGTNEQFF
CDR3nt: TGTGCCAGCAGCCTTGGCGGTACTAATGAGCAGTTCTTC